The 5 T cell receptor beta chains below all came from one sample that was sequenced in a study of T cells in Graves' hyperthyroidism and ophthalmopathy. The investigators amplified TCR beta CDR3 regions from RNA transcripts. When the TCR CDR3 underwent first-round RT-PCR, the HTBI primer set was used. TCRdb passed the multiplex PCR reads through MiXCR, listing each CDR3 protein once. The sample has hundreds of thousands of distinct CDR3 sequences, 40% to 55% seen once; the top ten hold 8.2%. Specimen: peripheral blood or thyroid tissue (not recorded which). These receptors originate from a woman in her late teens or twenties with Graves' hyperthyroidism.

The rearrangement uses TRBV2 and TRBJ2-7, with 10 bases that match TRBD1. Trimming took 7 bases from V and 4 from J; bases not matched to a gene: 4. The germline CDR1 and CDR2 sequences are SNHLY and FYNNEI. The CDR3 loop spans 13 amino acids. The CDR3: CASKTGGLYEQYF. Here the CDR3 DNA reads TGTGCCAGCAAGACAGGGGGCTTATACGAGCAGTACTTC.

This clonotype has a handful of counts. The J gene is TRBJ1-1, the V gene TRBV6-6, with TRBD1 identical over 11 bases. Trimming at V came to 7 bases and at J to 4 bases, leaving 14 bases not matched to a gene. Germline V lookup: CDR1 MNHNY, CDR2 SVGAGI (reference sequence). The CDR3 is 17 residues long. The CDR3 region has the DNA TGTGCCAGCAAACTAGGACAGGGGGCAGTGGTGGGCACTGAAGCTTTCTTT. The encoded protein is CASKLGQGAVVGTEAFF.

This clonotype occurred a few times. The CDR3 DNA reads as TGTGCCAGCAGTCGACAGGTCTACGAGCAGTACTTC. Translation: CASSRQVYEQYF. This chain uses TRBV2 with TRBJ2-7; D is possibly TRBD1 (6 bases). Looked up from germline, CDR1 is SNHLY and CDR2 is FYNNEI. The CDR3 is 12 amino acids. The V end lost 5 bases, the J end lost 3 bases, and 8 bases lay between the germline ends.

The chain carries TRBV10-1 and TRBJ2-7, with 8 bases lining up with TRBD2. Germline loops: CDR1 WNHNN, CDR2 SYGVQD (reference sequence). There are 14 residues in the CDR3. V lost 8 bases, J lost 0 bases, and 6 bases stayed unmatched. CDR3 amino acids: CASASAGGSYEQYF. The CDR3 nucleotides are TGCGCCAGCGCTTCGGCGGGAGGCTCCTACGAGCAGTACTTC.

The rearrangement uses TRBV10-3 and TRBJ1-1; TRBD1 agrees at 9 bases. V lost 4 bases, J lost 5 bases, and 8 bases stayed unmatched. The CDR3 length is 15 residues. CDR1 is ENHRY, CDR2 SYGVKD, per germline. The CDR3 DNA sequence: TGTGCCATCAGTGCTTCGGGACAGGGAAGGACTGAAGCTTTCTTT. This translates into CAISASGQGRTEAFF.